This entry lists 15 T cell receptor beta chains sequenced from one sample in a study of T cell clones after liver transplantation. Clones were sequenced by immunoSEQ multiplex PCR, and TCRdb holds only the in-frame ones, with some missing. The table has about 85,000 clones, about 82% seen once. The sample in question was CD4+ T cells from blood, obtained almost 47 months after liver transplant. These TCRs come from a human patient who received a liver transplant. The graft donor may have contributed some T cells.

This clone is medium-sized in the sample. The V and J genes are TRBV27 and TRBJ2-7, with 7 nucleotides matching TRBD1. The CDR3 consists of 15 residues. Germline loops: CDR1 MNHEY, CDR2 SMNVEV (reference sequence). Losses at the gene ends were 5 bases for V and 6 bases for J; bases not matched to a gene: 13. CDR3 sequence: CASSRVGTDPREQYF. In DNA form, the CDR3 reads TGTGCCAGCAGTCGGGTAGGGACAGACCCCCGCGAGCAGTACTTC.

The chain links TRBV4-2 to TRBJ2-1, with D possibly TRBD2 on 6 matching bases. In germline, CDR1 is LGHNA, CDR2 YNFKEQ. Trimming took 4 bases from V and 3 from J, leaving 16 bases between them. This CDR3 spans 16 amino acids. The CDR3: CASSLTGGTGYNEQFF. DNA of the CDR3: TGTGCCAGCAGCCTGACCGGGGGTACTGGCTACAATGAGCAGTTCTTC.

The V gene is TRBV28, the J gene TRBJ2-1; 8 nucleotides line up with TRBD2. Looked up from germline, CDR1 is MDHEN and CDR2 is SYDVKM. V was clipped by 5 bases and J by 1 base; unmatched bases: 4. CDR3 length: 15 residues. The CDR3 region has the DNA TGTGCCAGCAGTCCCCCTAGCGGGTCCTACAATGAGCAGTTCTTC. Its protein is CASSPPSGSYNEQFF.

The table lists this clone with many counts. This rearrangement joins TRBV6-1 to TRBJ2-1; the D gene is possibly TRBD1 (6 bases). V was trimmed by 5 bases and J by 6 bases, leaving 14 bases between them. The CDR3 covers 14 residues. Germline CDR1 is MNHNS and CDR2 is SASEGT. The CDR3 loop reads CASSLGTTFNEQFF. CDR3 in DNA: TGTGCCAGCAGTCTGGGGACAACTTTCAATGAGCAGTTCTTC.

The V gene is TRBV6-5, the J gene TRBJ1-2; 8 bases map to TRBD1. This CDR3 region has 15 residues. Germline loops: CDR1 MNHEY, CDR2 SVGAGI. The ends lost 0 bases at V and 2 bases at J; junction bases unmatched: 2. For the CDR3, the DNA is TGTGCCAGCAGTTACTCCAGACAGGGGAACTATGGCTACACCTTC. Its protein is CASSYSRQGNYGYTF.

The gene calls are TRBV5-1 and TRBJ1-2, with D perhaps TRBD1 (5 bases). Trimming pared 4 bases from V and 4 bases from J, leaving 20 bases between. Germline assignment: CDR1 SGHRS and CDR2 YFSETQ. CDR3 length equals 16 residues. CDR3 DNA sequence: TGCGCCAGCAGCCCCGAGATGGGGGTTCTTTTCTATGGCTACACCTTC. Translating gives CASSPEMGVLFYGYTF. Variable domain in full (rest from reference TRBV5-1 and TRBJ1-2): KAGVTQTPRYLIKTRGQQVTLSCSPISGHRSVSWYQQTPGQGLQFLFEYFSETQRNKGNFPGRFSGRQFSNSRSEMNVSTLELGDSALYLCASSPEMGVLFYGYTFGSGTRLTVV.

V and J are TRBV6-4 and TRBJ2-1, with 8 bases that match TRBD2. The CDR3 is made up of 15 amino acids. From germline, CDR1 is MRHNA and CDR2 SNTAGT. The ends lost 2 bases at V and 5 bases at J; junction bases unmatched: 5. For the CDR3, the DNA is TGTGCCAGCAGTGACGGGACTAGAACGCACAATGAGCAGTTCTTC. As protein: CASSDGTRTHNEQFF.

The chain combines TRBV27 with TRBJ2-7; weak D call: TRBD2 (5 bases). The CDR3 runs 15 residues. Germline CDR1 reads MNHEY; CDR2 reads SMNVEV (reference sequence). With 3 bases removed from V and 3 bases from J, the gap between germline ends came to 15 bases. This CDR3 reads CASSLYPTGIYEQYF. Here the CDR3 DNA reads TGTGCCAGCAGTTTGTACCCCACCGGGATCTACGAGCAGTACTTC.

The rearrangement uses TRBV9 and TRBJ1-4, with D unresolved. Germline loops: CDR1 SGDLS, CDR2 YYNGEE. The germline V and J ends were trimmed by 0 bases and 3 bases, with 9 bases remaining between them. This CDR3 region has 15 residues. In DNA, the CDR3 is TGTGCCAGCAGCGTAGTTTCAGGTCCTAATGAAAAACTGTTTTTT. Protein: CASSVVSGPNEKLFF.

The chain is built from TRBV15 and TRBJ1-5, with D uncertain. V was pared by 0 bases and J by 4 bases, with 7 bases between. The CDR3 totals 14 residues. Looked up from germline, CDR1 is LNHNV and CDR2 is YYDKDF (reference sequence). For the CDR3, the DNA is TGTGCCACCAGCAGAGATTCGGGGAATCAGCCCCAGCATTTT. Residues: CATSRDSGNQPQHF. The full variable domain, rest sourced from reference TRBV15 and TRBJ1-5, is DAMVIQNPRYQVTQFGKPVTLSCSQTLNHNVMYWYQQKSSQAPKLLFHYYDKDFNNEADTPDNFQSRRPNTSFCFLDIRSPGLGDTAMYLCATSRDSGNQPQHFGDGTRLSIL.

The chain combines TRBV20-1 with TRBJ2-7; the D gene is possibly TRBD1 (5 bases). This CDR3 contains 11 residues. Trimming left V 7 bases short and J 6 bases short, with 13 bases between. Germline-derived CDR1 and CDR2 are DFQATT and SNEGSKA (reference sequence). The CDR3 spells CSGGRAREQYF. The CDR3 DNA follows: TGCAGTGGCGGCAGGGCCCGCGAGCAGTACTTC.

This chain links TRBV5-1 with TRBJ2-3; TRBD2 aligns across 7 bases. J gave up 2 bases and V 4 bases, and 16 bases lay outside the gene matches. CDR1 and CDR2 (germline): SGHRS, YFSETQ. CDR3 length: 18 amino acids. For the CDR3, the DNA is TGCGCCAGCAGCCCGCGTCCAGCTAGCGGAATCCCCACAGATACGCAGTATTTT. Encoded protein: CASSPRPASGIPTDTQYF.

This rearrangement joins TRBV6-6 to TRBJ1-4; possibly TRBD1 for D (5 bases). V shed 6 bases and J shed 7 bases, with 15 bases lying between them. This CDR3 contains 14 residues. Germline CDR1 reads MNHNY; CDR2 reads SVGAGI (reference sequence). The DNA of the CDR3 is TGTGCCAGCAGCCCCTGGGGGTCCGGTGAAAAACTGTTTTTT. Translation gives CASSPWGSGEKLFF.

This clone was observed a single time. The chain employs TRBV10-3 and TRBJ2-1; 11 positions agree with TRBD2. The V gene's germline CDR1 is ENHRY and CDR2 SYGVKD. This CDR3 region has 16 residues. V was pared by 2 bases and J by 9 bases, with 9 bases of the junction left unmatched. The CDR3 is CAISEPTSGSGGEQFF. DNA of the CDR3: TGTGCCATCAGTGAGCCTACTAGCGGGAGCGGGGGTGAGCAGTTCTTC.

The rearrangement links TRBV2 to TRBJ2-4, with TRBD1 as a possible D gene (5 bases). Germline V gives CDR1 SNHLY, CDR2 FYNNEI. The length of the CDR3 is 14 residues. Between the trimmed V and J ends, which lost 6 bases and 15 bases, there was a span of 24 bases. The CDR3 DNA reads as TGTGCCAGCAGAGCAAGCAGGGCCACAGGCCAGGTGTACTTC. It yields the protein CASRASRATGQVYF.